The clone carrying this T cell receptor (beta chain) was detected only once. Antigen specificity is unknown. Vbeta (60) and Jbeta (13) primers were used in the PCR. TCRdb's copy holds only in-frame clones and misses some; the assay was immunoSEQ multiplex PCR. This sample has 90,000 or so clones, with about 66% found just once. This entry belongs to a study of cytomegalovirus exposure and HLA in healthy donors. Germline CDR1 and CDR2: WSHSY and SAAADI. Trimming cost V 5 bases and J 8 bases, with 10 bases left between them. The CDR3 sequence is 12 residues long. Regarding the study as a whole: TCR beta chain V- and J-gene trimming was linked, in a later analysis, to a missense variant in DCLRE1C. As immune exposure information, only CMV serostatus was available.

Sample: PBMCs. The receptor comes from a boy aged 5 to 17 in good health and CMV-seropositive. The genes are TRBV10-2 and TRBJ2-1, with a tentative D call TRBD1 (6 bases). The CDR3 loop reads CASSFRTDEQFF. DNA for the CDR3: TGCGCCAGCAGTTTCCGGACAGATGAGCAGTTCTTC.